This T cell receptor (beta chain) was documented in a study of blood T cell repertoires in COVID-19. Study in general: Material from acute and convalescent COVID-19 was sourced from the United States, Italy and Spain. The analysed material was cDNA or gDNA that came from T cells, B-cell-depleted T cells, or PBMCs.

CDR3 length equals 13 residues. The V gene lost 3 bases and the J gene lost 4 bases, with 7 bases spanning the gap. Germline V gene data show CDR1 as MDHEN and CDR2 as SYDVKM. In the authors' methods: Nucleated cell counts were estimated from reference gene primer amplification. Produced via immunoSEQ multiplex PCR; TCRdb's table is partial and in-frame only. The V and J calls and the clone size are those of that table, but D and trimming were determined from the DNA. The sample has tens of thousands of clones, approximately 91% seen once. This receptor was obtained from a human donor in a cohort sampled during active COVID-19. The donor label of this sample is uncertain. The sample consisted of peripheral blood. This chain connects TRBV28 to TRBJ2-1; D remains ambiguous. This chain's CDR3 is CASSLGVYNEQFF. The CDR3 DNA is TGTGCCAGCAGTTTGGGCGTTTACAATGAGCAGTTCTTC.